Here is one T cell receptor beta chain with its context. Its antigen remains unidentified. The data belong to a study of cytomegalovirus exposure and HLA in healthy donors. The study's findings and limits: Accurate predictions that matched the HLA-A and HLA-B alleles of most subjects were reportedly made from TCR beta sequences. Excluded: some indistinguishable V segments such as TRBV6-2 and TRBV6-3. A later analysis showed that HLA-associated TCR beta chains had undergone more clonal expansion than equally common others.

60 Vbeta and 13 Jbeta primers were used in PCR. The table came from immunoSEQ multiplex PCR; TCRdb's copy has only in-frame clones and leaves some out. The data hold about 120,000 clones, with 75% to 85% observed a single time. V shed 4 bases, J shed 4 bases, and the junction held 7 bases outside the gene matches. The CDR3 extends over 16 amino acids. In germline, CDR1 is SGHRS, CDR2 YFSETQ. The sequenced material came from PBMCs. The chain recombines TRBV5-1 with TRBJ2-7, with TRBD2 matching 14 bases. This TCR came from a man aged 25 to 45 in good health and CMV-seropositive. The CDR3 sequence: CASSGGLAGDPYEQYF. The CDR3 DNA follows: TGCGCCAGCAGCGGGGGACTAGCGGGGGACCCTTACGAGCAGTACTTC.